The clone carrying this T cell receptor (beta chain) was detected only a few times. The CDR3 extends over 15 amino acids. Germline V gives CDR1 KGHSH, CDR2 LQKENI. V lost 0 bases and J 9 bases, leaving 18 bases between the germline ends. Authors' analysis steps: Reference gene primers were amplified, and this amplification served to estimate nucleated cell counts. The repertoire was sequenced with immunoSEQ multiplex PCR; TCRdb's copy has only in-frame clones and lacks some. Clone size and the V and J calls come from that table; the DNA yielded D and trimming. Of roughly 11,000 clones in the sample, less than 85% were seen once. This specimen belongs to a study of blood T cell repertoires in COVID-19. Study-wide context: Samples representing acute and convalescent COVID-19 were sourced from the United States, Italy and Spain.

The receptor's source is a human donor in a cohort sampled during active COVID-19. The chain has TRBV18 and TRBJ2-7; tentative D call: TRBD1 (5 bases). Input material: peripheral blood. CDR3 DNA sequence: TGTGCCAGCTCACCACCGCAGGGCCTTAGGGCTCGGCAGTACTTC. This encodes CASSPPQGLRARQYF.